Listed here are 21 T cell receptor beta chains from one sample, sequenced in a study of T cell responses to AZD1222 COVID-19 vaccine. The assay was immunoSEQ multiplex PCR, and TCRdb's table has in-frame clones only and misses some. The sample yields approximately 180,000 clones, around 90% seen once. The sequencing here drew on peripheral blood, taken 28 days after the second AZD1222 dose. All receptors come from an adult who received the AZD1222 COVID-19 vaccine.

The chain employs TRBV30 and TRBJ2-7; D is perhaps TRBD2 (6 bases). The V end lost 3 bases, the J end lost 3 bases, and 15 bases lay between the germline ends. This CDR3 is built from 14 residues. Germline lookup yields CDR1 GTSNPN and CDR2 SVGIG (reference sequence). CDR3: CAWRGLGGFYEQYF. The CDR3 DNA sequence: TGTGCCTGGAGGGGACTTGGAGGTTTCTACGAGCAGTACTTC.

V usage is TRBV4-3 and J usage is TRBJ2-7, with D tentatively TRBD1 or TRBD2 (5 bases each). Germline CDR1 is LGHNA and CDR2 is YSLEER. This CDR3 spans 17 amino acids. V was cut by 1 base and J by 0 bases, with 16 bases left in between. This CDR3 reads CASSQGLRGSSSYEQYF. The CDR3 DNA follows: TGCGCCAGCAGCCAAGGTTTGAGGGGCTCGAGCTCCTACGAGCAGTACTTC.

The chain employs TRBV29-1 and TRBJ2-7; 14 bases align to TRBD2. V lost 6 bases, J lost 6 bases, and 10 bases stayed unmatched. The CDR3 is 15 residues long. Per the germline V gene, CDR1 is SQVTM and CDR2 is ANQGSEA. CDR3 sequence (DNA): TGCAGCGTCGTGGTGGGACTAGCGGGAGTAGGCGAGCAGTACTTC. It is translated as CSVVVGLAGVGEQYF.

This clone appeared a single time. V is TRBV9 and J is TRBJ2-1; D unresolved. The V gene's germline CDR1 is SGDLS and CDR2 YYNGEE. V lost 7 bases, J lost 2 bases, and 10 bases lay in between. The CDR3 is made up of 13 amino acids. CDR3 region: CASDSPPYNEQFF. CDR3 sequence (DNA): TGTGCCAGCGATTCTCCCCCCTACAATGAGCAGTTCTTC.

This chain uses TRBV28 with TRBJ1-6; no firm D call. V was trimmed by 6 bases and J by 10 bases, leaving 10 bases between them. Germline V gives CDR1 MDHEN, CDR2 SYDVKM. CDR3 size: 12 residues. CDR3 loop: CASSQERSPLHF. Written as DNA, the CDR3 is TGTGCCAGCAGCCAGGAAAGGTCACCCCTCCACTTT.

This chain connects TRBV3-1 (or the pseudogene TRBV3-2) to TRBJ2-3; 10 bases map to TRBD2. Germline lookup yields CDR1 LGHDT and CDR2 YNNKEL (reference sequence). Losses at the gene ends were 0 bases for V and 6 bases for J; bases not matched to a gene: 6. CDR3 length: 16 amino acids. CDR3 loop: CASSQESSGRADTQYF. CDR3 nucleotides: TGTGCCAGCAGCCAAGAATCCAGCGGGAGGGCTGATACGCAGTATTTT.

This CDR3 is CATSRDAYDSAYEQYF. As DNA, the CDR3 is TGTGCCACCAGCAGAGATGCCTACGACAGCGCCTACGAGCAGTACTTC. V is TRBV15 and J is TRBJ2-7; tentative D call: TRBD1 (5 bases). CDR1 and CDR2 (germline): LNHNV, YYDKDF (reference sequence). This CDR3 region has 16 residues. Trimming took 0 bases from V and 2 from J, leaving 14 bases between them.

This rearrangement joins TRBV29-1 to TRBJ2-7; D perhaps matches TRBD2 (10 bases). The CDR3 extends over 15 amino acids. CDR1 is SQVTM and CDR2 is ANQGSEA in the germline V gene. The V end lost 7 bases, the J end lost 5 bases, and 24 bases lay between the germline ends. CDR3 DNA sequence: TGCAGCGCGGGACAGGGCCTAGCGGGAGTTGACGAGCAGTACTTC. This codes for CSAGQGLAGVDEQYF.

V is TRBV7-9 and J is TRBJ1-4; 7 bases map to TRBD1. CDR1 is SEHNR, CDR2 FQNEAQ, per germline (reference sequence). The ends lost 10 bases at V and 8 bases at J; junction bases unmatched: 10. This CDR3 is built from 13 residues. The CDR3 DNA sequence: TGTGCCAACCCAGAGGGGGCAGGAGAAAAACTGTTTTTT. Its translation is CANPEGAGEKLFF.

CDR3 amino acids: CASSQETAPWTSGRSDTQYF. The CDR3 DNA follows: TGTGCCAGCAGCCAAGAAACAGCCCCCTGGACTAGCGGGAGATCAGATACGCAGTATTTT. J is TRBJ2-3 and V is TRBV3-1 (or the pseudogene TRBV3-2); TRBD2 aligns across 13 bases. The CDR3 is 20 residues long. With V trimmed by 0 bases and J by 4 bases, 13 bases remained unmatched. Germline values: CDR1 LGHDT, CDR2 YNNKEL (reference sequence).

V and J are TRBV9 and TRBJ2-7; TRBD2 aligns across 11 bases. This CDR3 has 17 residues. Germline V gene sequence: CDR1 SGDLS, CDR2 YYNGEE. The V and J ends lost 2 bases and 4 bases, in that order; junction bases with no gene match: 11. For the CDR3, the DNA is TGTGCCAGCAGCGTCGAAACTGGACTAGCGGGTCAGTACGAGCAGTACTTC. Translated: CASSVETGLAGQYEQYF.

The rearrangement uses TRBV12-5 and TRBJ2-1; TRBD2 agrees at 10 bases. This CDR3 region has 14 residues. Germline CDR1 LGHNT, CDR2 FRNRAP. Losses at the gene ends were 10 bases for V and 10 bases for J; bases not matched to a gene: 13. The CDR3 DNA is TGTGCTACTGCGGTTGATTTAGCGGGAGGCGAGCAGTTCTTC. It translates to CATAVDLAGGEQFF. The entire variable domain, with the rest obtained from reference TRBV12-5 and TRBJ2-1, is as follows: DARVTQTPRHKVTEMGQEVTMRCQPILGHNTVFWYRQTMMQGLELLAYFRNRAPLDDSGMPKDRFSAEMPDATLATLKIQPSEPRDSAVYFCATAVDLAGGEQFFGPGTRLTVL.

The chain is built from TRBV18 and TRBJ2-7; D might be TRBD2 (6 bases). Germline CDR1 and CDR2: KGHSH and LQKENI. The CDR3 is 13 residues long. With 0 bases removed from V and 7 bases from J, the gap between germline ends came to 10 bases. Written as DNA, the CDR3 is TGTGCCAGCTCACCACCCGGAGGGGAAGAGCAGTACTTC. This sequence encodes CASSPPGGEEQYF. Looking up the rest from reference TRBV18 and TRBJ2-7 gives the full variable domain: NAGVMQNPRHLVRRRGQEARLRCSPMKGHSHVYWYRQLPEEGLKFMVYLQKENIIDESGMPKERFSAEFPKEGPSILRIQQVVRGDSAAYFCASSPPGGEEQYFGPGTRLTVT.

The chain recombines TRBV5-1 with TRBJ1-2, with unresolved D. There are 14 residues in the CDR3. Germline CDR1 SGHRS, CDR2 YFSETQ. The V end was cut by 2 bases, the J end by 2 bases, with 10 bases between. The CDR3 spells CASSFNGENYGYTF. The DNA for the CDR3 is TGCGCCAGCAGCTTTAACGGGGAAAACTATGGCTACACCTTC.

V gene TRBV4-2 combines with J gene TRBJ2-3; 8 bases are a match to TRBD2. Per the germline V gene, CDR1 is LGHNA and CDR2 is YNFKEQ. CDR3 length equals 17 residues. V was pared by 0 bases and J by 2 bases, with 7 bases of the junction left unmatched. This chain's CDR3 is CASSQERSGTSTDTQYF. Here the CDR3 DNA reads TGTGCCAGCAGCCAAGAACGTAGCGGGACCTCCACAGATACGCAGTATTTT.

The chain couples TRBV7-2 to TRBJ2-7, with 9 bases lining up with TRBD1. The CDR3 consists of 13 residues. V was pared by 5 bases and J by 4 bases, with 3 bases of the junction left unmatched. The germline V gene has CDR1 SGHTA and CDR2 FQGNSA. This chain's CDR3 is CASSPDRGYEQYF. The CDR3 coding sequence is TGTGCCAGCAGCCCGGACAGGGGTTACGAGCAGTACTTC.

The V call is TRBV12-3 or TRBV12-4, the J call TRBJ1-1; 9 positions agree with TRBD1. V shed 6 bases and J 3 bases; nucleotides not matched to a gene: 2. This CDR3 is 13 amino acids long. CDR3: CASRTGGDTEAFF. The DNA of the CDR3 is TGTGCCAGCAGGACAGGGGGAGACACTGAAGCTTTCTTT.

The gene calls are TRBV19 and TRBJ2-7, with 7 nucleotides matching TRBD1. CDR1 and CDR2 from the germline V gene are LNHDA and SQIVND (reference sequence). This CDR3 has 13 residues. Unmatched junction bases numbered 4, after V lost 7 bases and J lost 1 base. The CDR3 DNA follows: TGTGCCAGTACCCCGACAGGGTCCTACGAGCAGTACTTC. Its translation: CASTPTGSYEQYF.

CDR3 residues: CSVDKGPQEKLFF. CDR3 DNA sequence: TGCAGCGTTGATAAGGGCCCACAGGAAAAACTGTTTTTT. The chain has TRBV29-1 and TRBJ1-4; D ambiguous. Trimming left V 3 bases short and J 8 bases short, with 13 bases between. The CDR3 length is 13 residues. Germline V gene sequence: CDR1 SQVTM, CDR2 ANQGSEA.

V gene TRBV28 combines with J gene TRBJ1-2; 8 nucleotides align to TRBD1. CDR1 and CDR2 (germline): MDHEN, SYDVKM. The CDR3 totals 14 residues. Unmatched junction bases numbered 5, after V lost 3 bases and J lost 5 bases. CDR3 in DNA: TGTGCCAGCAGTTTGAATACAGGGGGGTATGGCTACACCTTC. It codes for CASSLNTGGYGYTF.

This chain uses TRBV5-1 with TRBJ2-7, with D perhaps assigned TRBD1 or TRBD2 (5 bases each). The ends were cut back, 0 bases at V and 4 bases at J, with 14 bases in the middle. Germline V lookup: CDR1 SGHRS, CDR2 YFSETQ. This CDR3 is built from 15 residues. The CDR3 loop reads CASSLAGRLPYEQYF. Here the CDR3 DNA reads TGCGCCAGCAGCTTGGCGGGACGGCTCCCTTACGAGCAGTACTTC.